This TCR beta chain was profiled in a study of shared clonotypes between healthy human individuals. Produced via immunoSEQ multiplex PCR; TCRdb's table is partial and in-frame only. The sample has 850,000 to 1,100,000 clones; roughly 80% are singletons. Germline V gene data show CDR1 as MDHEN and CDR2 as SYDVKM. This CDR3 has 8 residues. Free of recent acute infections or vaccinations, the donors were healthy HIV-negative adults. The table lists this clone with a count of one. Sequencing was performed on memory CD4+ T cells from PBMCs. Subset indicated: CD45RA-negative fraction. This receptor was taken from a man between 18 and 29 years old in good health. Some clones in this sample may be carry-over from other donors' samples. The rearrangement uses TRBV28 and TRBJ2-7; D is unresolved. This CDR3 is CKVYEQYF. Written as DNA, the CDR3 is TGTAAAGTCTACGAGCAGTACTTC.